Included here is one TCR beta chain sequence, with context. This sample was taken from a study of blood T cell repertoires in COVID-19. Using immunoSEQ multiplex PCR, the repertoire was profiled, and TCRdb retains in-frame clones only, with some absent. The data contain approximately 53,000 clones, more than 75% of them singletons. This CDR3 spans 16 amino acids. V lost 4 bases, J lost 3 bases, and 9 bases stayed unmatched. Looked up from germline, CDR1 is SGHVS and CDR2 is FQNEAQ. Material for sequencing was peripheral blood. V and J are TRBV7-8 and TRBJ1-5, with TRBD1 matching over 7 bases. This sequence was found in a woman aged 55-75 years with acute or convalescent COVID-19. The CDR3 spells CASSSPRGRLNQPQHF. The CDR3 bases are TGTGCCAGCAGCTCCCCAAGGGGGCGGCTCAATCAGCCCCAGCATTTT.